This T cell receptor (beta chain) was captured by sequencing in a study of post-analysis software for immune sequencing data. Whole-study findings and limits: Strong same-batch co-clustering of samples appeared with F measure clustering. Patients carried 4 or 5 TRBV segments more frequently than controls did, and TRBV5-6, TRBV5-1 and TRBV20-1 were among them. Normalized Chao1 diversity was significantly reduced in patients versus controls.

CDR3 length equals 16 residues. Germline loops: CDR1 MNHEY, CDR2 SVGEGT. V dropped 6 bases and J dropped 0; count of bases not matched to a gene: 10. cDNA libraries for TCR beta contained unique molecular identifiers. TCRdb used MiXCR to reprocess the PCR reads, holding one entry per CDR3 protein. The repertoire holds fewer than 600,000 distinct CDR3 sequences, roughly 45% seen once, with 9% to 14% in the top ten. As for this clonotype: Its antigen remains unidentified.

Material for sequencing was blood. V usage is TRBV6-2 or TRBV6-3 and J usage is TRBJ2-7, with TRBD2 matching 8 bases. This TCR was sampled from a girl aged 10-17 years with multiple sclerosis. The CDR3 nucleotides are TGTGCCAGCAGCGGCAACGGGCTAGCGGGCTCCTACGAGCAGTACTTC. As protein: CASSGNGLAGSYEQYF.